This T cell receptor (beta chain) emerged from a study of T cells in Graves' hyperthyroidism and ophthalmopathy. This clonotype was recorded many times. CDR3 size: 15 residues. Germline CDR1 reads DFQATT; CDR2 reads SNEGSKA (reference sequence). V trimming: 3 bases; J trimming: 6 bases; junction bases outside the gene matches: 10. From RNA transcripts, TCR beta CDR3 regions were amplified. The HTBI primer set was used in a first-round RT-PCR of the TCR CDR3. MiXCR, run by TCRdb on the multiplex PCR reads, gives a single entry per CDR3 protein. The sample has about 600,000 distinct CDR3 sequences, about a sixth seen once.

This receptor was obtained from a woman in her forties with Graves' ophthalmopathy. V is TRBV20-1 and J is TRBJ1-2; TRBD1 matches at 10 bases. Sequences were obtained from blood. The CDR3, as DNA: TGCAGTGCTAGTGGGCGACAGGGGGCGCGAGATGGCTACACCTTC. Its protein is CSASGRQGARDGYTF.